The rows below give T cell receptor beta chains drawn from one sample of a study of naive and memory T cell subsets. Each CDR3 protein gets one entry after TCRdb re-called the UMI-ligation and nested PCR reads with MiXCR. Of 1,400 to 1,500 distinct CDR3 sequences in the sample, about 7.1% were seen once. Sequenced input: CD8+ TEMRA cells from blood. The source is a human donor in good health. Each CDR3 is given with its conserved first and last residue.

>TRBJ2-5|TRBV28
CASSTSGQPQETQYF
>TRBJ2-3|TRBV7-8
CASSVIARASTDTQYF
>TRBJ2-1|TRBV20-1
CSARDRGLDHFNEQFF
>TRBJ2-3|TRBV9
CASSVGQGIDTQYF
>TRBJ2-3|TRBV10-3
CAISEHSGAGTDTQYF
>TRBJ2-1|TRBV24-1
CATSDGWYNEQFF
>TRBJ2-2|TRBV3-1
CASSQGFREKNTGELFF
>TRBJ1-2|TRBV27
CASSPGGQGAYGYTF
>TRBJ2-7|TRBV7-2
CASSHSSSSYEQYF
>TRBJ2-2|TRBV4-3
CASSQWMPGLAGGPGELFF
>TRBJ2-7|TRBV6-1
CASRLGGYYEQYF
>TRBJ2-7|TRBV27
CASSRPGYEQYF
>TRBJ2-1|TRBV20-1
CSARDLGREGLNEQFF
>TRBJ1-1|TRBV7-6
CASGAQSGGTEAFF
>TRBJ2-7|TRBV4-1
CASSQRGTSYEQYF
>TRBJ2-2|TRBV6-1
CASSEGAGGPGTGELFF
>TRBJ2-1|TRBV15
CATSTGQANEQFF
>TRBJ2-7|TRBV30
CAWREGLQVRQYF